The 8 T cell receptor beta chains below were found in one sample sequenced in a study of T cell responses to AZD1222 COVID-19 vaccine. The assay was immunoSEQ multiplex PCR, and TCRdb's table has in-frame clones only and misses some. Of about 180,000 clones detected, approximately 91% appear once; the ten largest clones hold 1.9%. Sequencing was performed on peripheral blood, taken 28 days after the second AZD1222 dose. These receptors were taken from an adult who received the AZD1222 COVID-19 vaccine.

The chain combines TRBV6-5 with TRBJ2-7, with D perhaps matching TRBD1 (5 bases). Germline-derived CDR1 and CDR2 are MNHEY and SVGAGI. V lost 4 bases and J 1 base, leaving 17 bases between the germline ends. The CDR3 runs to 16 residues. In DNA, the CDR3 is TGTGCCAGCAGTTCCAAGGCAGGGATGGTGTCCTACGAGCAGTACTTC. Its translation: CASSSKAGMVSYEQYF.

CDR3 DNA sequence: TGTGCCAGCAGCCCCATGGGCCAGGGGGCGAACGAGCAGTACTTC. Its translation: CASSPMGQGANEQYF. This chain links TRBV14 with TRBJ2-7, with 8 positions matching TRBD1. The J segment lost 5 bases and the V segment lost 4 bases, leaving 10 bases of the junction unmatched. CDR3 length: 15 residues. Germline V CDR1 and CDR2: SGHDN, FVKESK.

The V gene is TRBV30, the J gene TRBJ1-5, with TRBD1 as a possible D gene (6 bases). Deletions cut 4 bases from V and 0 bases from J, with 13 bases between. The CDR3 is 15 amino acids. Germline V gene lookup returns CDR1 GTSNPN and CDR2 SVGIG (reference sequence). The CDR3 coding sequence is TGTGCCTGGAAGGGGGGGAGTGATAGCAATCAGCCCCAGCATTTT. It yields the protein CAWKGGSDSNQPQHF.

Written as DNA, the CDR3 is TGTGCCAGCAGTGATTTTAGCAATCAGCCCCAGCATTTT. It is translated as CASSDFSNQPQHF. The V and J genes are TRBV6-1 and TRBJ1-5; D uncertain. The V gene's germline CDR1 is MNHNS and CDR2 SASEGT. CDR3 length: 13 amino acids. With 3 bases removed from V and 0 bases from J, the gap between germline ends came to 3 bases.

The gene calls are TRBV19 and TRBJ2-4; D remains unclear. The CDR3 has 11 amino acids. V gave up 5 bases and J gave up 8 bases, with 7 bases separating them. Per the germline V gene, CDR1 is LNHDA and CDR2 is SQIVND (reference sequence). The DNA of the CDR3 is TGTGCCAGTAGTGAGTGGGACATTCAGTACTTC. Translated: CASSEWDIQYF.

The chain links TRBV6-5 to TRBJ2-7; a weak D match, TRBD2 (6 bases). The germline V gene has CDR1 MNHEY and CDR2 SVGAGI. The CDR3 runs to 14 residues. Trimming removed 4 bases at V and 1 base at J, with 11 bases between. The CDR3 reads CASSFGTSSYEQYF. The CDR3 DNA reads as TGTGCCAGCAGTTTCGGGACTTCTTCCTACGAGCAGTACTTC.

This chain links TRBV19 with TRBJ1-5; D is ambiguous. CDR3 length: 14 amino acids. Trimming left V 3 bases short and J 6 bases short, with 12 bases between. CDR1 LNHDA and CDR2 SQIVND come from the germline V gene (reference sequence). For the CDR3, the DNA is TGTGCCAGTAGTATTTGGGGATCGGGTCAGCCCCAGCATTTT. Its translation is CASSIWGSGQPQHF.

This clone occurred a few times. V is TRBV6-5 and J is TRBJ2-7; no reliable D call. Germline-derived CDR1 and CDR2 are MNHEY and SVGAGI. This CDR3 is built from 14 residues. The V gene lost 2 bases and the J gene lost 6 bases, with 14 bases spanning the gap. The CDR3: CASSYGSETLEQYF. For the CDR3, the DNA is TGTGCCAGCAGTTACGGCTCAGAGACCCTCGAGCAGTACTTC.